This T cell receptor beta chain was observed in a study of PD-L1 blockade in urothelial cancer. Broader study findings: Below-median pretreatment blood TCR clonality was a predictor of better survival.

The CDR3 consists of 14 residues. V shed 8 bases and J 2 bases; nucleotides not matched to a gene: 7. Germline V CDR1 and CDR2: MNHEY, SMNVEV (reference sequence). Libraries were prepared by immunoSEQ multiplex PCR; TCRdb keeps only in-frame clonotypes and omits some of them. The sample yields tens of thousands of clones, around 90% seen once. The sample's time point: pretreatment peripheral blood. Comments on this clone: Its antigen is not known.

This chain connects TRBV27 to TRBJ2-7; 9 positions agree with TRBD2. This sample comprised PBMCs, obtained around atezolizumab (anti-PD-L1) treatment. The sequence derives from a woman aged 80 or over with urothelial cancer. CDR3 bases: TGTGCCAGCCGATTTAGCGGGAGAACCTACGAGCAGTACTTC. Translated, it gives CASRFSGRTYEQYF.